What follows are 2 T cell receptor beta chains derived from one specimen sequenced in a study of shared clonotypes between healthy human individuals. Terminally differentiated effector memory CD45RA+ cells were excluded by CCR7 positive selection of CD45RO-negative cells. The protocol was immunoSEQ multiplex PCR, while the TCRdb copy is restricted to in-frame clones and leaves out a portion. The sample shows 550,000 to 650,000 clones, around 96% of them seen only once. Sequenced sample: naive CD8+ T cells sorted from blood. All receptors derive from a woman in her twenties or thirties in good health.

This rearrangement joins TRBV2 to TRBJ2-5, with 9 bases aligning to TRBD2. The CDR3 sequence is 14 residues long. Trimming at V came to 6 bases and at J to 1 base, leaving 3 bases not matched to a gene. Germline CDR1 and CDR2: SNHLY and FYNNEI. The CDR3 reads CASRTSGSQETQYF. The CDR3 DNA reads as TGTGCCAGCAGGACTAGCGGTAGCCAAGAGACCCAGTACTTC.

The table lists this clone with a count of one. The V and J genes are TRBV9 and TRBJ2-3; 8 nucleotides match TRBD2. This CDR3 region has 17 residues. V shed 4 bases and J 9 bases; nucleotides not matched to a gene: 19. The V gene's germline CDR1 is SGDLS and CDR2 YYNGEE. The DNA of the CDR3 is TGTGCCAGCAGCCACGCGGAGGCGGGAGGCCGACCGGGGACGCAGTATTTT. This sequence encodes CASSHAEAGGRPGTQYF.